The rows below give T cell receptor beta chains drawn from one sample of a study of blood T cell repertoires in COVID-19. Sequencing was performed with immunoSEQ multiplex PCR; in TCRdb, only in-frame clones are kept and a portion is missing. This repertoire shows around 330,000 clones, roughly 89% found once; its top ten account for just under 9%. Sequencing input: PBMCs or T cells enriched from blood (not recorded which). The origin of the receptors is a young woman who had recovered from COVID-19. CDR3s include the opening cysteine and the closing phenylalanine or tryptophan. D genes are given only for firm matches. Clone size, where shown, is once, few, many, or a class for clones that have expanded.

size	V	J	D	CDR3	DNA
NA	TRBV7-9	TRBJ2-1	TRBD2	CAGSGKPSGSGNEQFF	TGTGCCGGATCAGGGAAACCTAGCGGGAGTGGGAATGAGCAGTTCTTC
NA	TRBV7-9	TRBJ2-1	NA	CASSFSVRYIGNEQFF	TGTGCCAGCAGCTTTTCTGTGCGGTACATCGGCAATGAGCAGTTCTTC
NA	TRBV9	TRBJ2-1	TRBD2	CASSVGPSGRAAHYNEQFF	TGTGCCAGCAGCGTAGGCCCTAGCGGGAGGGCCGCGCACTACAATGAGCAGTTCTTC
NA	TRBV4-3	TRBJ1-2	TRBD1	CASRSQGNYGYTF	TGCGCCAGCCGCTCACAGGGGAATTATGGCTACACCTTC
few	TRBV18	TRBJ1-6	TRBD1	CASSPGQSSYNSPLHF	TGTGCCAGCTCACCGGGACAGAGCTCCTATAATTCACCCCTCCACTTT
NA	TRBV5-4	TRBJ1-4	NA	CASSSLNEKLFF	TGTGCCAGCAGCTCTTTGAATGAAAAACTGTTTTTT
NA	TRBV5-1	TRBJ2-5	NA	CASSLLLRQETQYF	TGCGCCAGCAGCTTGCTACTGCGGCAAGAGACCCAGTACTTC
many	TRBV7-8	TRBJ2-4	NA	CASSFGRQLENIQYF	TGTGCCAGCAGCTTCGGCAGACAGCTGGAAAACATTCAGTACTTC
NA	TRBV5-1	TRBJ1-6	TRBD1	CASSWQGGSPLHF	TGCGCCAGCAGCTGGCAGGGGGGTTCACCCCTCCACTTT
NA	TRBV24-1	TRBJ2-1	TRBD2	CATSDPTSGVSYNEQFF	TGTGCCACCAGTGATCCGACTAGCGGGGTCTCCTACAATGAGCAGTTCTTC
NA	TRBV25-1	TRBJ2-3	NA	CASTLTPGGPGDTQYF	TGTGCCAGCACCCTTACGCCCGGGGGGCCTGGAGATACGCAGTATTTT
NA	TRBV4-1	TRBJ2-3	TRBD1	CASNLAGGPTDTQYF	TGCGCCAGCAACCTCGCAGGGGGACCCACAGATACGCAGTATTTT
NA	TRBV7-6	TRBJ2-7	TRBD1	CASSPDRGPLYEQYF	TGTGCCAGCAGCCCCGACAGGGGGCCCCTATACGAGCAGTACTTC
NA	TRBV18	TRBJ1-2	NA	CASSPVPAGTTYGYTF	TGTGCCAGCTCACCAGTTCCGGCGGGAACCACGTATGGCTACACCTTC
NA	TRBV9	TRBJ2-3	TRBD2	CASSVSSGGSPDTQYF	TGTGCCAGCAGCGTCTCGAGCGGGGGTTCCCCAGATACGCAGTATTTT
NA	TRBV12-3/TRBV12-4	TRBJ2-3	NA	CASPRPREDTQYF	TGTGCCAGTCCAAGGCCCAGGGAAGATACGCAGTATTTT
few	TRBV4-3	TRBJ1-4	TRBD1	CASSQAGTAVNEKLFF	TGCGCCAGCAGCCAAGCCGGGACAGCAGTTAATGAAAAACTGTTTTTT
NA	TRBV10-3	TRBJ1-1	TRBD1	CAISESGRTGLGNTEAFF	TGTGCCATCAGTGAGTCAGGGCGGACAGGGTTAGGGAACACTGAAGCTTTCTTT
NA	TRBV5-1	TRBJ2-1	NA	CASSNGPKEGQFF	TGCGCCAGCAGCAATGGGCCCAAGGAAGGGCAGTTCTTC
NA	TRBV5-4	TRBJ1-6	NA	CASSLRQGKNSPLHF	TGTGCCAGCAGCTTAAGGCAGGGGAAAAATTCACCCCTCCACTTT
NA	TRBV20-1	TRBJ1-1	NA	CSASAAGLGTEAFF	TGCAGTGCTAGTGCTGCGGGGCTTGGCACTGAAGCTTTCTTT
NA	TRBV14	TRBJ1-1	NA	CASSPQMLNTEAFF	TGTGCCAGCAGCCCTCAGATGCTGAACACTGAAGCTTTCTTT
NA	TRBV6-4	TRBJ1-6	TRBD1	CASSVNRGDNSPLHF	TGTGCCAGCAGCGTCAACAGGGGCGATAATTCACCCCTCCACTTT
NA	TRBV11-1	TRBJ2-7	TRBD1	CASSWSGTGDYEQYF	TGTGCCAGCAGCTGGTCCGGGACAGGGGACTACGAGCAGTACTTC
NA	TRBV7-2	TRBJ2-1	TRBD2	CASSSPLGSGYNEQFF	TGTGCCAGCAGCTCCCCCCTAGGTAGCGGGTACAATGAGCAGTTCTTC
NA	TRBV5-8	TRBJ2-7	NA	CASSFRSRSSYEQYF	TGTGCCAGCAGCTTTCGATCGAGAAGCTCCTACGAGCAGTACTTC
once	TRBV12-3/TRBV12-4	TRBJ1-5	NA	CASREQGDQPQHF	TGTGCCAGCAGAGAACAGGGCGATCAGCCCCAGCATTTT
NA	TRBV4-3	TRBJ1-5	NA	CASSPLRVPNQPQHF	TGCGCCAGCAGCCCACTGAGGGTCCCCAATCAGCCCCAGCATTTT
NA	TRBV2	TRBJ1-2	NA	CASSPTAGNEGGYTF	TGTGCCAGCAGTCCAACCGCAGGGAATGAAGGCGGCTACACCTTC
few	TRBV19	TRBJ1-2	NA	CASTSGQGYGYTF	TGTGCCAGTACCTCGGGGCAGGGGTATGGCTACACCTTC
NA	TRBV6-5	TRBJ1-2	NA	CASSLPGANYGYTF	TGTGCCAGCAGTCTTCCGGGGGCTAACTATGGCTACACCTTC
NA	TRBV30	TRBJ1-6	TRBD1	CAWSVLGQGNSPLHF	TGTGCCTGGAGTGTGTTGGGACAGGGTAATTCACCCCTCCACTTT
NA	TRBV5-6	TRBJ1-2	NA	CASSRTPDKDLF	TGTGCCAGCAGCCGTACCCCGGACAAGGACCTCTTC
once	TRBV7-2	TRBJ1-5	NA	CASSLEFGLGQPQHF	TGTGCCAGCAGCTTAGAATTTGGGCTGGGTCAGCCCCAGCATTTT
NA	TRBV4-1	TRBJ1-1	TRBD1	CASSQSRDRGVYTEAFF	TGCGCCAGCAGCCAGTCCCGGGACAGGGGGGTGTACACTGAAGCTTTCTTT
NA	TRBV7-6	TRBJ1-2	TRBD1	CASSLWTGDNYGYTF	TGTGCCAGCAGTTTATGGACAGGGGATAACTATGGCTACACCTTC
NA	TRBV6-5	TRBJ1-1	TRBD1	CASSYTNRGGTEAFF	TGTGCCAGCAGTTACACCAACAGGGGTGGCACTGAAGCTTTCTTT
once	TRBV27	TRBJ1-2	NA	CASSLTVNYGYTF	TGTGCCAGCAGTTTGACTGTTAACTATGGCTACACCTTC
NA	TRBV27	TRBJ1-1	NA	CASRARTSNTEAFF	TGTGCCAGCAGGGCGCGGACTAGCAACACTGAAGCTTTCTTT
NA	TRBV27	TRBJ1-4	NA	CASQPLGGANEKLFF	TGTGCCAGTCAGCCCCTGGGAGGGGCAAATGAAAAACTGTTTTTT
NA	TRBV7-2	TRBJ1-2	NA	CASSLRGGTDGYTF	TGTGCCAGCTCCTTAAGGGGGGGGACGGATGGCTACACCTTC
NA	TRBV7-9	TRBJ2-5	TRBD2	CASSRSGLAGGTQYF	TGTGCCAGCAGCAGATCGGGACTAGCGGGAGGGACCCAGTACTTC
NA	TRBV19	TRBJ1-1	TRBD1	CASSIRRGQIGNTEAFF	TGTGCCAGTAGTATAAGGAGGGGGCAAATCGGAAACACTGAAGCTTTCTTT
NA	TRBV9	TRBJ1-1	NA	CASSVDPGTEAFF	TGTGCCAGCAGCGTAGATCCGGGGACTGAAGCTTTCTTT
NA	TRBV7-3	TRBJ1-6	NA	CASSLNPGSPLHF	TGTGCCAGCAGCTTAAACCCAGGTTCACCCCTCCACTTT
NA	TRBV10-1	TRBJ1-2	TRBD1	CASTQAPRGDGYTF	TGCGCCAGCACCCAGGCGCCCAGGGGGGATGGCTACACCTTC
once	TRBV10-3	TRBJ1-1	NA	CAISDLKKSDTEAFF	TGTGCCATCAGTGACCTTAAGAAGTCGGACACTGAAGCTTTCTTT
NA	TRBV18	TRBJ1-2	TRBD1	CASSPGAGQAPIRYGYTF	TGTGCCAGCTCACCAGGGGCGGGACAGGCCCCTATTAGGTATGGCTACACCTTC
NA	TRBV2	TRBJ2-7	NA	CASSYVRGYEQYF	TGTGCCAGCAGTTATGTCAGGGGTTACGAGCAGTACTTC
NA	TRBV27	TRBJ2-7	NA	CASKGDTSYEQYF	TGTGCCAGCAAGGGGGACACTTCCTACGAGCAGTACTTC
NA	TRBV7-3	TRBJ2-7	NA	CASSLMGRGMPYEQYF	TGTGCCAGCAGCTTAATGGGCAGGGGTATGCCCTACGAGCAGTACTTC
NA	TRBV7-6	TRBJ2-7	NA	CASSRTHVNSYEQYF	TGTGCCAGCAGCCGAACACACGTAAACTCCTACGAGCAGTACTTC
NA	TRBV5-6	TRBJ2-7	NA	CASSLRWLAHEQYF	TGTGCCAGCAGCTTACGTTGGCTAGCCCACGAGCAGTACTTC
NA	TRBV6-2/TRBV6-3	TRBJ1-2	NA	CASSYSIQGQGGYTF	TGTGCCAGCAGTTACAGTATTCAGGGACAAGGCGGCTACACCTTC
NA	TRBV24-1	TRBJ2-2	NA	CATTLATGELFF	TGTGCCACCACACTAGCCACCGGGGAGCTGTTTTTT